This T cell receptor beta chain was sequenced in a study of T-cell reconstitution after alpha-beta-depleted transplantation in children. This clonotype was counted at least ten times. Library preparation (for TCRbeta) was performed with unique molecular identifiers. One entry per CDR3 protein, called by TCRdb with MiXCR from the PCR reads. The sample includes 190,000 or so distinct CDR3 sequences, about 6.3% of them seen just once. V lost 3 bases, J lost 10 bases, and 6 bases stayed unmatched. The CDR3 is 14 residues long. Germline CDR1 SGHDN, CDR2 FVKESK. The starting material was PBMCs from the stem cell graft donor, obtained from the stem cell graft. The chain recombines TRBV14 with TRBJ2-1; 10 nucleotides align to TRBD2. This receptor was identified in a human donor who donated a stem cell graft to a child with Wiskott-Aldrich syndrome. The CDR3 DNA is TGTGCCAGCAGCCAGCAAGCGGGAGGGAGGGAGCAGTTCTTC. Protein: CASSQQAGGREQFF.